The T cell receptor beta chain under discussion was sequenced for a study of blood T cell repertoires in COVID-19. Study details: Sites in the United States, Italy and Spain provided acute and convalescent COVID-19 samples.

Here immunoSEQ multiplex PCR was the method, and the copy in TCRdb shows in-frame clones only, minus some. The repertoire includes 350,000 or so clones, around 87% of them detected once, and 8.5% to 12% sits in the top ten. This clone was detected only once. During active infection, Seattle patients enrolled and were then monitored through disease. This TCR derives from a woman aged 25 to 39 with COVID-19, enrolled during active disease. Material for sequencing was peripheral blood.

The CDR3 DNA reads TGCGCCAGCAGCCAGGAATTAGCGGCTAGCACAGATACGCAGTATTTT. Its protein is CASSQELAASTDTQYF. The chain uses TRBV4-1 and TRBJ2-3, with a possible D match to TRBD2 (6 bases). Trimming removed 3 bases at V and 0 bases at J, with 13 bases between. The length of the CDR3 is 16 residues. In germline, CDR1 is MGHRA, CDR2 YSYEKL.